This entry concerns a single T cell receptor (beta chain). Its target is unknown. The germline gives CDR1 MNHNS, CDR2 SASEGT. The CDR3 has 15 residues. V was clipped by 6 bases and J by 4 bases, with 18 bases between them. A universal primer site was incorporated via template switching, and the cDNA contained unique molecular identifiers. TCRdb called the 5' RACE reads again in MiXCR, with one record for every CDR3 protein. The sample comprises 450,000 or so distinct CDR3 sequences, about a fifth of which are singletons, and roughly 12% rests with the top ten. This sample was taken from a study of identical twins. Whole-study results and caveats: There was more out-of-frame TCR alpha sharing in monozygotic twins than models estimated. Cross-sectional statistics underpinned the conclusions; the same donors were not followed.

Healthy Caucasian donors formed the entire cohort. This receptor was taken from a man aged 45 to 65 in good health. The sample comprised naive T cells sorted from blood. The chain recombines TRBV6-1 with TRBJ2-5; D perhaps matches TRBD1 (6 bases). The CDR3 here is CASRSPGTGLETQYF. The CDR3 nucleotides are TGTGCCAGCAGATCCCCGGGTACAGGGCTAGAGACCCAGTACTTC.